This T cell receptor (beta chain) was identified during a study of CD8 T cells in Susac syndrome. Reverse transcription used about 0.5 to 1 ug RNA and random hexamers. Across 54 Vbeta and 13 Jbeta, TCR beta CDR3 was amplified with immunoSEQ multiplex PCR. TCRdb itself ran the immunoSEQ multiplex PCR reads through MiXCR, one entry per CDR3 protein. This table holds about 250,000 distinct CDR3 sequences, 85% to 95% found once. The junction had 10 bases not matched to a gene; V was cut back by 6 bases and J by 8 bases. Germline V gives CDR1 DFQATT, CDR2 SNEGSKA (reference sequence). The CDR3 covers 13 residues.

The receptor was derived from a human donor with multiple sclerosis. Sample: CD4+ T cells from PBMCs. V and J are TRBV20-1 and TRBJ2-4, with TRBD2 matching over 7 bases. This chain's CDR3 is CSAPRGGGDIQYF. For the CDR3, the DNA is TGCAGTGCCCCAAGGGGCGGGGGAGACATTCAGTACTTC.